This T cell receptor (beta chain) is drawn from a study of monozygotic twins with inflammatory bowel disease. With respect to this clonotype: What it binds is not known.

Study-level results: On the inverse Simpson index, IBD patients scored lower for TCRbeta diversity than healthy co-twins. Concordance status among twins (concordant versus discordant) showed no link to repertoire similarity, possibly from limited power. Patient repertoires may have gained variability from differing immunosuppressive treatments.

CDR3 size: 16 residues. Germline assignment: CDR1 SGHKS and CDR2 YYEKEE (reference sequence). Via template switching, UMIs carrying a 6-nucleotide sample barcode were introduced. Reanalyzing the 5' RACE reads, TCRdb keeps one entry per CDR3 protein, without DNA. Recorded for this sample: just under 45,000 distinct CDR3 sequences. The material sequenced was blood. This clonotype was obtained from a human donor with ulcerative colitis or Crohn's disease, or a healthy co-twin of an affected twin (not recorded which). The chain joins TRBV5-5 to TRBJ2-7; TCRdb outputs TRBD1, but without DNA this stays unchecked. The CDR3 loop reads CASSSTGTTYLHEQYF.